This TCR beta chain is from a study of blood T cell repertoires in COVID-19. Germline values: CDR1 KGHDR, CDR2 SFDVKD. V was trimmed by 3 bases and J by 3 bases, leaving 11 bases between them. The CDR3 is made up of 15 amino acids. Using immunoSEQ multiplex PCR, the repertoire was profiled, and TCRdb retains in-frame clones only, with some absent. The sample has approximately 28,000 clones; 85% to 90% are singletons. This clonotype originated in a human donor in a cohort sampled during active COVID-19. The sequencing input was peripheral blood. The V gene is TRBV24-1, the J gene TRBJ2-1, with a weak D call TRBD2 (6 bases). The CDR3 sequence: CATSDSGWNYNEQFF. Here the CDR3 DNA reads TGTGCCACCAGTGATAGCGGGTGGAACTACAATGAGCAGTTCTTC.